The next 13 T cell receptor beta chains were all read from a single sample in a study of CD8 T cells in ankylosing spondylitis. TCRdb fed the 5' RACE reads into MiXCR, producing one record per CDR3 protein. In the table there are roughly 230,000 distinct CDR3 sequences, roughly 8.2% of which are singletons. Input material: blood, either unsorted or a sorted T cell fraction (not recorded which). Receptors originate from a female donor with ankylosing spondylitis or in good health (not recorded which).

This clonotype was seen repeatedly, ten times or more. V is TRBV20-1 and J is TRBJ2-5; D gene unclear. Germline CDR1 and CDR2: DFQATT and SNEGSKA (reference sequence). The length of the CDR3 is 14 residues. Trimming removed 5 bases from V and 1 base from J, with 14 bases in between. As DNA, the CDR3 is TGCAGTGCTCCTGGGGTTCCCGGCCAAGAGACCCAGTACTTC. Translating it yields CSAPGVPGQETQYF.

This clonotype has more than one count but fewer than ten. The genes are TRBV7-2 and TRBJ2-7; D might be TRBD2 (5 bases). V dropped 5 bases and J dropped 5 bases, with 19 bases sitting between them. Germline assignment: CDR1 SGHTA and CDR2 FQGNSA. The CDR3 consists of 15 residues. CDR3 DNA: TGTGCCAGCAGCCTAGGGTCGGGGAATAACGACGAGCAGTACTTC. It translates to CASSLGSGNNDEQYF.

CDR3: CASRAPGTINNEQFF. CDR3 DNA sequence: TGTGCCAGCAGAGCCCCCGGGACTATCAACAATGAGCAGTTCTTC. The chain has TRBV6-2 or TRBV6-3 and TRBJ2-1; 7 bases are a match to TRBD2. Germline CDR1 reads MNHEY; CDR2 reads SVGEGT. Losses at the gene ends were 6 bases for V and 5 bases for J; bases not matched to a gene: 10. The CDR3 length is 15 residues.

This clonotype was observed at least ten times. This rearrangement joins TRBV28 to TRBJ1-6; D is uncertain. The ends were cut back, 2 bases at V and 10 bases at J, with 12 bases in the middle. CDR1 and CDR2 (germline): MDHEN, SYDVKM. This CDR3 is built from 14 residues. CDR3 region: CASSLRTEESPLHF. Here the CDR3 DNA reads TGTGCCAGCAGTTTAAGGACCGAGGAGTCACCCCTCCACTTT.

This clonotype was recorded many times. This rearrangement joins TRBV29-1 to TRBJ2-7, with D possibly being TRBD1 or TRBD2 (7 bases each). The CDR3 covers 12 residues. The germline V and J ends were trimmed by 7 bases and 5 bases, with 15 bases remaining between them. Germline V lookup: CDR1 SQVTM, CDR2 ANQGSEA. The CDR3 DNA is TGCAGCGCGTGTCCAGGGGGGGACGAGCAGTACTTC. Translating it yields CSACPGGDEQYF.

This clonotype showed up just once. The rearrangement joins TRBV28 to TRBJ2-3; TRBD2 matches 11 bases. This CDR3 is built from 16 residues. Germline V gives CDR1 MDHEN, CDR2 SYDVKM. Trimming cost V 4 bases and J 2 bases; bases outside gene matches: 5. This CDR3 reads CASSSLAGAITDTQYF. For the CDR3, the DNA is TGTGCCAGCAGTTCACTAGCGGGAGCAATCACAGATACGCAGTATTTT. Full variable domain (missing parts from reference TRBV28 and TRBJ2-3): DVKVTQSSRYLVKRTGEKVFLECVQDMDHENMFWYRQDPGLGLRLIYFSYDVKMKEKGDIPEGYSVSREKKERFSLILESASTNQTSMYLCASSSLAGAITDTQYFGPGTRLTVL.

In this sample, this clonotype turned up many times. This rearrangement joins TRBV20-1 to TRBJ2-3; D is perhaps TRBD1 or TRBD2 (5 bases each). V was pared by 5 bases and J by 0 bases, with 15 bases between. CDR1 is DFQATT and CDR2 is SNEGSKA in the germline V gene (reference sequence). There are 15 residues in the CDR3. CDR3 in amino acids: CSAGDPGRSTDTQYF. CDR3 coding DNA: TGCAGTGCTGGGGACCCAGGCCGTAGCACAGATACGCAGTATTTT.

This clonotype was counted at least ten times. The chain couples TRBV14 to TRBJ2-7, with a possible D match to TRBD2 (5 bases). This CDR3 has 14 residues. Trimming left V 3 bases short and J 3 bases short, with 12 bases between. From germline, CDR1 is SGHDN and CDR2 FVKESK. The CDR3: CASSHRGFYYEQYF. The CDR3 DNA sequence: TGTGCCAGCAGCCATAGAGGGTTCTACTACGAGCAGTACTTC.

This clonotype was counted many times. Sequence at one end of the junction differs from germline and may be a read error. CDR3 DNA: TGCAGTTCCCCGGGACTAGCTCTTAGGATCTTC. Translating it yields CSSPGLALRIF. The V call is TRBV20-1, the J call TRBJ2-1; TRBD2 aligns across 9 bases. The length of the CDR3 is 11 residues. Germline-derived CDR1 and CDR2 are DFQATT and SNEGSKA (reference sequence).

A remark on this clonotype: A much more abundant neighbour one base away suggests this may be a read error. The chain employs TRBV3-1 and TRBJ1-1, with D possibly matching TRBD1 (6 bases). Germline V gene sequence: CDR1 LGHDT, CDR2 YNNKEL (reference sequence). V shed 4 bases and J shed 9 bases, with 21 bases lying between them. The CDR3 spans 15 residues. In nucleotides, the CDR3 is TGTGCCAGCAGCCCGGGCCCAGGGGCGAGGACTAAAGCTTTCTTT. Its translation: CASSPGPGARTKAFF.

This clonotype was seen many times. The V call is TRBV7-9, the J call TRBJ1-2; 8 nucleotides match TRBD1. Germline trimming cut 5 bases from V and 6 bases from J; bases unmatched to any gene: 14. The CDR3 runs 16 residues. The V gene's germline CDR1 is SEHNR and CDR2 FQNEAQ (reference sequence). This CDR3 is CASSPRVGQGLNGYTF. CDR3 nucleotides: TGTGCCAGCAGCCCCAGGGTTGGACAGGGTTTGAATGGCTACACCTTC.

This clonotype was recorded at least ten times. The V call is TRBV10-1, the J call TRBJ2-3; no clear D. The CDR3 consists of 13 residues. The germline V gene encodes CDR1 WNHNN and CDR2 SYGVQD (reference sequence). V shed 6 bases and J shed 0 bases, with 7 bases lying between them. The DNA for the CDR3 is TGCGCCAGCAGACACGACAGCACAGATACGCAGTATTTT. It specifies CASRHDSTDTQYF.

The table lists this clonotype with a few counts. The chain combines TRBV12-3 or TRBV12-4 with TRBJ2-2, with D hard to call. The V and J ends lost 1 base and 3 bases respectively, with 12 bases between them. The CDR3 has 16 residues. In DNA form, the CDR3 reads TGTGCCAGCAGTTTAGGGTTAGAAGGGTACACCGGGGAGCTGTTTTTT. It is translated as CASSLGLEGYTGELFF.